This is a list of T cell receptor beta chains from one sample in a study of CD8 T cells in Susac syndrome. TCRdb re-analysed the immunoSEQ multiplex PCR reads in MiXCR, keeping a single row per CDR3 protein. This table has 100,000 to 150,000 distinct CDR3 sequences, 94% appearing once. Sequencing was carried out using CD4+ T cells from PBMCs. The receptors derive from a human donor with multiple sclerosis. Both conserved end residues are part of each CDR3. The D gene is left open where the match is weak. Rows give clone size only sometimes, using once, few, many, or a class for an expanded clone.

clone size,V gene,D gene,J gene,CDR3 DNA,CDR3 protein
once,TRBV19,TRBD2,TRBJ2-1,TGTGCCAGTAGTAACCTAGCGGGAGCTACGGCGAATGAGCAGTTCTTC,CASSNLAGATANEQFF
NA,TRBV12-3/TRBV12-4,NA,TRBJ1-1,TGTGCCAGCAGTTTAGGAACGGTCTTTTTCGGGAGCACTTTCTTT,CASSLGTVFFGSTFF
NA,TRBV5-4,NA,TRBJ2-2,TGTGCCAGCAGCTTGAGGTCGGATACCGGGGAGCTGTTTTTT,CASSLRSDTGELFF
few,TRBV6-1,TRBD1,TRBJ1-5,TGTGCCAGCAGAACTTATCAACCGGGACAGGGAAATCAGCCCCAGCATTTT,CASRTYQPGQGNQPQHF
NA,TRBV25-1,NA,TRBJ2-1,TGTGCCAGCAGTGAGGGAATCGGAGGTGGCGATGAGCAGTTCTTC,CASSEGIGGGDEQFF
once,TRBV27,TRBD1,TRBJ1-1,TGTGCCAGCAGTCCAAACAGGGGCGGGAGAACTGAAGCTTTCTTT,CASSPNRGGRTEAFF
once,TRBV7-9,NA,TRBJ2-7,TGTGCCAGCAGCTTAGATGGAAGAATACAGTACTTC,CASSLDGRIQYF
NA,TRBV5-4,TRBD2,TRBJ2-3,TGTGCCAGCACGCCTAGCGGGACTAAGGATACGCAGTATTTT,CASTPSGTKDTQYF
NA,TRBV6-6,TRBD1,TRBJ1-6,TGTGCCAGCAGTAAGGGACAGGGGGAAAGGGCCCTCCACTTT,CASSKGQGERALHF
NA,TRBV20-1,TRBD2,TRBJ2-5,TGCAGTGCTTCCCAGGGACTAGCGGGGGAATTACAAGAGACCCAGTACTTC,CSASQGLAGELQETQYF